The sequence of this T cell receptor (beta chain) was determined in a study of OX40 agonist ivuxolimab in advanced cancers. Study summary: Patients receiving dose escalation had hepatocellular carcinoma, melanoma, renal cell or head and neck cancer.

Sequencing was performed with immunoSEQ multiplex PCR; in TCRdb, only in-frame clones are kept and a portion is missing. The sample includes about 150,000 clones, 90% to 95% of them seen just once. Unmatched junction bases numbered 7, after V lost 0 bases and J lost 7 bases. This CDR3 region has 15 residues. Germline V gene data show CDR1 as MGHRA and CDR2 as YSYEKL. The rearrangement joins TRBV4-1 to TRBJ2-7; 9 positions agree with TRBD2. Here the sequenced sample was CD4+ or CD8+ T cells sorted from blood, taken in a trial of the OX40 agonist ivuxolimab. The clonotype originates from an adult with an advanced solid tumor such as melanoma, head and neck, liver or kidney cancer. Here the CDR3 reads CASSQDGVAGAEQYF. CDR3 sequence (DNA): TGCGCCAGCAGCCAAGATGGGGTAGCGGGGGCTGAGCAGTACTTC.